Listed below are T cell receptor beta chains from one sample, sequenced in a study of blood T cell repertoires in COVID-19. This table comes from immunoSEQ multiplex PCR, and its TCRdb copy is limited to in-frame clones, with some not included. Altogether nearly 200,000 clones are present, about 80% being singletons, with the ten largest covering 6.5% to 7%. The sequenced sample was peripheral blood. Receptors were obtained from a human donor with acute or convalescent COVID-19. The donor label of this sample is uncertain. Each CDR3 is given with its conserved first and last residue. The D gene is left open where the match is weak. Some rows mark clone size as missing; the rest say once, few, many or name a class of expanded clone.

clone_size j_call v_call d_call cdr3_nt cdr3_aa
. TRBJ1-4 TRBV30 TRBD1 TGTGCCTGGAGTGTGGGACAGGTCGGACAAAAACTGTTTTTT CAWSVGQVGQKLFF
. TRBJ2-1 TRBV6-1 TRBD2 TGTGCCAGCAGCGAACGGGCGGGAGGGCGTGGGAATGAGCAGTTCTTC CASSERAGGRGNEQFF
. TRBJ1-5 TRBV3-1/TRBV3-2 . TGTGCCAGCAGCCACGGGGGGCCGGGCAATCAGCCCCAGCATTTT CASSHGGPGNQPQHF
. TRBJ1-1 TRBV5-1 . TGCGCCAGCAGCTTGGGGCTCCTGAACACTGAAGCTTTCTTT CASSLGLLNTEAFF
. TRBJ1-4 TRBV28 TRBD1 TGTGCCAGCACCCTCGGGGGACAGGGTGGCGAAAAACTGTTTTTT CASTLGGQGGEKLFF
. TRBJ2-7 TRBV28 . TGTGCCAGCAGTTTCAGGCAGGGGTCCTACGAGCAGTACTTC CASSFRQGSYEQYF
. TRBJ2-3 TRBV7-3 . TGTGCCAGCAGCTTCGGCGGAGAGCCAGATACGCAGTATTTT CASSFGGEPDTQYF
. TRBJ1-4 TRBV4-2 . TGTGCCAGCAGCCAAGCACAGGGTCAGGGTAATGAAAAACTGTTTTTT CASSQAQGQGNEKLFF
. TRBJ2-3 TRBV5-6 . TGTGCCAGCAGCGTACGAACCGGACTTCCTTCCACAGATACGCAGTATTTT CASSVRTGLPSTDTQYF
once TRBJ1-4 TRBV28 . TGTGCCAGTCGGGAGGGGTCCGGGGAAAAACTGTTTTTT CASREGSGEKLFF
. TRBJ2-7 TRBV28 . TGTGCCAGCAGTTCCCAGGGGCCCAGGACCTACGAGCAGTACTTC CASSSQGPRTYEQYF
. TRBJ2-7 TRBV6-2/TRBV6-3 . TGTGCCAGCAGTTACTCGAGCCTGGGGCGATACGAGCAGTACTTC CASSYSSLGRYEQYF
. TRBJ1-2 TRBV6-5 . TGTGCCAGCAGCGGGAATAACTATGGCTACACCTTC CASSGNNYGYTF
few TRBJ2-5 TRBV9 . TGTGCCAGCAGCGTAGGAGGACTTGAAGAGACCCAGTACTTC CASSVGGLEETQYF
once TRBJ2-1 TRBV19 TRBD2 TGTGCCAGTAGTATAGTGGGACTAGCGGGATCAGATGAGCAGTTCTTC CASSIVGLAGSDEQFF
. TRBJ2-5 TRBV19 . TGTGCCAGTAGTAGACAGGGGAGGGGAGAGACCCAGTACTTC CASSRQGRGETQYF
. TRBJ2-7 TRBV6-5 . TGTGCCAGCAGTTACTCGAGCGGAACTACCTACGAGCAGTACTTC CASSYSSGTTYEQYF
once TRBJ1-4 TRBV3-1/TRBV3-2 TRBD1 TGTGCCAGCAGCCAAGATAACAGGGGGAAAAAACTGTTTTTT CASSQDNRGKKLFF
. TRBJ2-2 TRBV5-8 . TGTGCCAGCAGCTTGGCCTTGACAGTCTCAAGCACCGGGGAGCTGTTTTTT CASSLALTVSSTGELFF
. TRBJ2-1 TRBV5-1 TRBD2 TGCGCCAGCACCCGGGGAGGGAGGGCCAGGGATGAGCAGTTCTTC CASTRGGRARDEQFF
. TRBJ1-2 TRBV29-1 . TGCAGCGTTGATACCCAAACGGCGGGGCGCTATGGCTACACCTTC CSVDTQTAGRYGYTF
few TRBJ2-7 TRBV7-9 TRBD1 TGTGCCAGCAGCCGCTACAGGGGCTACGAGCAGTACTTC CASSRYRGYEQYF
once TRBJ2-6 TRBV6-5 TRBD1 TGTGCCAGCACCCGGGGACAGTCTGGGGCCAACGTCCTGACTTTC CASTRGQSGANVLTF
. TRBJ1-2 TRBV14 . TGTGCCAGCAGCCAAGCTACGGGACTCCCGCTCGATGGCTACACCTTC CASSQATGLPLDGYTF
. TRBJ2-7 TRBV20-1 . TGCAGTGCTAGGGTGAGCTACGAGCAGTACTTC CSARVSYEQYF
. TRBJ2-1 TRBV4-2 . TGTGCCAGCAGCCAAGAGGCAGCGGGCCCTTATGAGCAGTTCTTC CASSQEAAGPYEQFF
. TRBJ2-5 TRBV15 . TGTGCCACCAGCAGAGATGGGGAGGTCCAGGAGACCCAGTACTTC CATSRDGEVQETQYF
. TRBJ2-2 TRBV27 TRBD1 TGTGCCAGCAGTTTCCGCGGGACAGGGCTGGGGAGGGAGCTGTTTTTT CASSFRGTGLGRELFF
. TRBJ2-7 TRBV18 . TGTGCCAGCTCACCACTTCCGGGAGCAGCCGAGCAGTACTTC CASSPLPGAAEQYF
. TRBJ1-1 TRBV7-9 TRBD1 TGTGCCAGCAGCCGTGCGACAGGGGGCACTGAAGCTTTCTTT CASSRATGGTEAFF
. TRBJ2-2 TRBV19 TRBD2 TGTGCCAGTAGTATGCCCAGCGGGAGGGCCATGGGCACCGGGGAGCTGTTTTTT CASSMPSGRAMGTGELFF
. TRBJ2-1 TRBV6-5 . TGTGCCAGCAGCCTAGTCGACAGACACAATGAGCAGTTCTTC CASSLVDRHNEQFF
. TRBJ1-5 TRBV30 . TGTGCCTGGAGTTCCGTGGGCCGCAATAATCAGCCCCAGCATTTT CAWSSVGRNNQPQHF
. TRBJ2-7 TRBV5-1 TRBD2 TGCGCCAGCAGCTTGGAGGTCGGGGGGACCTACGAGCAGTACTTC CASSLEVGGTYEQYF
. TRBJ2-4 TRBV2 TRBD2 TGTGCCAGCAACCAGCGGGAGTTCGACAAAAACATTCAGTACTTC CASNQREFDKNIQYF
few TRBJ1-4 TRBV14 . TGTGCCAGCAGCCAAGATGTGAGAGGGAAACTGTTTTTT CASSQDVRGKLFF
. TRBJ1-1 TRBV5-1 TRBD1 TGCGCCAGCAGCTACACCGGGACAGGGTTGAACACTGAAGCTTTCTTT CASSYTGTGLNTEAFF
. TRBJ2-1 TRBV5-1 . TGCGCCAGCAGCTTAGGACAGAACTACAATGAGCAGTTCTTC CASSLGQNYNEQFF
once TRBJ2-1 TRBV19 TRBD2 TGTGCCAGTACCCAACTAGCGGGAGGCTTTGATGAGCAGTTCTTC CASTQLAGGFDEQFF
. TRBJ2-6 TRBV5-1 . TGCGCCAGCAGCTTGGGCGGGACTGGGGCCAACGTCCTGACTTTC CASSLGGTGANVLTF
. TRBJ1-4 TRBV4-3 TRBD1 TGCGCCAGCAGCCAAGCGCGGACAGGGGAAAAACTGTTTTTT CASSQARTGEKLFF
. TRBJ2-7 TRBV3-1/TRBV3-2 TRBD2 TGTGCCAGCAGCCCCTCGACTAGCAGCCATTACGAGCAGTACTTC CASSPSTSSHYEQYF